These 31 T cell receptor beta chains were sequenced from one sample in a study of shared clonotypes between healthy human individuals. Only CD45RO-negative cells positively selected for CCR7 counted as naive CD8 cells, so terminally differentiated effector memory CD45RA+ cells were excluded. Method: immunoSEQ multiplex PCR; TCRdb's copy keeps in-frame clones and lacks some. Of roughly 2,000,000 clones listed, 85% to 95% are singletons. Sequenced sample: naive CD8+ T cells from PBMCs. The receptor set was obtained from a man younger than 35 in good health. Some clones in this sample may be carry-over from other donors' samples.

V gene TRBV15 combines with J gene TRBJ2-2; TRBD1 aligns across 7 bases. V lost 3 bases to trimming and J lost 4 bases; unmatched junction nucleotides: 5. The length of the CDR3 is 15 residues. The germline V gene encodes CDR1 LNHNV and CDR2 YYDKDF (reference sequence). In DNA form, the CDR3 reads TGTGCCACCAGCAGGGACAGGTCGGTCACCGGGGAGCTGTTTTTT. Encoded protein: CATSRDRSVTGELFF.

Note on this clone: The same CDR3 also results from other DNA sequences found in this sample. The gene calls are TRBV5-1 and TRBJ2-1; D tentatively fits TRBD1 or TRBD2 (5 bases each). The CDR3 consists of 12 residues. Germline assignment: CDR1 SGHRS and CDR2 YFSETQ. Trimming took off 4 bases at V and 7 bases at J, with 9 bases between the two ends. The CDR3: CASSPGRNEQFF. For the CDR3, the DNA is TGCGCCAGCAGCCCGGGACGAAATGAGCAGTTCTTC. Using reference TRBV5-1 and TRBJ2-1 for the parts outside the CDR3, the full variable domain is KAGVTQTPRYLIKTRGQQVTLSCSPISGHRSVSWYQQTPGQGLQFLFEYFSETQRNKGNFPGRFSGRQFSNSRSEMNVSTLELGDSALYLCASSPGRNEQFFGPGTRLTVL.

This sequence joins TRBV9 and TRBJ2-1; 12 bases fit TRBD2. This CDR3 contains 15 residues. V shed 4 bases and J 9 bases; nucleotides not matched to a gene: 8. Germline lookup yields CDR1 SGDLS and CDR2 YYNGEE. The CDR3 loop reads CASSHGTSGPPEQFF. The CDR3 nucleotides are TGTGCCAGCAGCCACGGGACTAGCGGGCCACCTGAGCAGTTCTTC.

V is TRBV5-1 and J is TRBJ2-7; D call uncertain. The CDR3 covers 16 residues. V dropped 0 bases and J dropped 1 base, with 14 bases sitting between them. CDR1 is SGHRS and CDR2 is YFSETQ in the germline V gene. The CDR3 coding sequence is TGCGCCAGCAGCTTGGCCGGGCCGGAGTTTTCCTACGAGCAGTACTTC. Translating gives CASSLAGPEFSYEQYF.

The chain couples TRBV4-1 to TRBJ2-7; TRBD1 matches 10 bases. The CDR3 consists of 16 residues. After removal of 0 bases from V and 6 bases from J, the junction contained 8 bases not matched to a gene. Per the germline V gene, CDR1 is MGHRA and CDR2 is YSYEKL. CDR3 sequence reads: CASSQEHGTGAREQYF. The DNA of the CDR3 is TGCGCCAGCAGCCAAGAACATGGGACAGGGGCACGCGAGCAGTACTTC.

This chain connects TRBV27 to TRBJ2-1; 10 bases are a match to TRBD2. J lost 3 bases, V lost 8 bases, and 7 bases had no gene match. Per germline, CDR1 MNHEY and CDR2 SMNVEV (reference sequence). This CDR3 comprises 15 residues. The CDR3 bases are TGTGCCAGCGCTCCCGGGACTAGCGTCTACAATGAGCAGTTCTTC. This sequence encodes CASAPGTSVYNEQFF.

The chain combines TRBV30 with TRBJ1-2; D is possibly TRBD1 (5 bases). V lost 1 base, J lost 4 bases, and 19 bases lay in between. CDR1 is GTSNPN and CDR2 is SVGIG in the germline V gene (reference sequence). This CDR3 has 16 residues. The CDR3 region has the DNA TGTGCCTGGAGTGCCTTAGGTTTGACGGGGCTCTATGGCTACACCTTC. Protein sequence: CAWSALGLTGLYGYTF.

This chain uses TRBV2 with TRBJ2-1, with TRBD2 matching over 10 bases. V shed 4 bases, J shed 2 bases, and the junction held 5 bases outside the gene matches. The CDR3 extends over 16 amino acids. Germline values: CDR1 SNHLY, CDR2 FYNNEI. The CDR3 DNA follows: TGTGCCAGCAGTGCTACTAGCGGGGCCACCTACAATGAGCAGTTCTTC. This encodes CASSATSGATYNEQFF.

This chain links TRBV16 with TRBJ2-7; the D gene is possibly TRBD2 (5 bases). V was pared by 0 bases and J by 3 bases, with 9 bases between. This CDR3 has 14 amino acids. Germline CDR1 is KGHSY and CDR2 is FQNENV. In DNA, the CDR3 is TGTGCCAGCAGCCAATCCCCCGGAGGCTACGAGCAGTACTTC. This sequence encodes CASSQSPGGYEQYF. The variable domain in full, completed from reference TRBV16 and TRBJ2-7, reads GEEVAQTPKHLVRGEGQKAKLYCAPIKGHSYVFWYQQVLKNEFKFLISFQNENVFDETGMPKERFSAKCLPNSPCSLEIQATKLEDSAVYFCASSQSPGGYEQYFGPGTRLTVT.

There are a few counts of this clone. The rearrangement uses TRBV2 and TRBJ1-5, with D tentatively TRBD1 (5 bases). The V and J ends lost 6 bases and 2 bases respectively, with 14 bases between them. This CDR3 comprises 15 residues. Germline V gives CDR1 SNHLY, CDR2 FYNNEI. In DNA, the CDR3 is TGTGCCAGCAGAGCGGGGGTCAACGGCAATCAGCCCCAGCATTTT. The encoded protein is CASRAGVNGNQPQHF.

The rearrangement links TRBV6-1 to TRBJ2-3; D unresolved. V lost 4 bases and J 2 bases, leaving 13 bases between the germline ends. The CDR3 covers 15 residues. CDR1 MNHNS and CDR2 SASEGT come from the germline V gene. The CDR3 bases are TGTGCCAGCAGTGTCATCGGTCCGCTCACAGATACGCAGTATTTT. Its protein is CASSVIGPLTDTQYF.

Only one count was recorded for this clone. The DNA of the CDR3 is TGTGCCAGCAGCCCCTCAGGGCCCTCAACGGAGCAGTACTTC. Translated: CASSPSGPSTEQYF. The rearrangement uses TRBV9 and TRBJ2-7; possible D gene TRBD1, 5 bases. Between the trimmed V and J ends, which lost 4 bases and 7 bases, there was a span of 18 bases. Germline V CDR1 and CDR2: SGDLS, YYNGEE. The CDR3 runs 14 residues.

This chain uses TRBV19 with TRBJ2-7; tentative D call: TRBD1 (6 bases). V dropped 3 bases and J dropped 1 base, with 13 bases sitting between them. This CDR3 is built from 15 residues. Germline V CDR1 and CDR2: LNHDA, SQIVND (reference sequence). CDR3 nucleotides: TGTGCCAGTAGTATGGGGCAGGACAGTTCCTACGAGCAGTACTTC. Amino acids: CASSMGQDSSYEQYF. Supplemented by reference TRBV19 and TRBJ2-7, the full variable domain reads DGGITQSPKYLFRKEGQNVTLSCEQNLNHDAMYWYRQDPGQGLRLIYYSQIVNDFQKGDIAEGYSVSREKKESFPLTVTSAQKNPTAFYLCASSMGQDSSYEQYFGPGTRLTVT.

The chain links TRBV19 to TRBJ2-7; either TRBD1 or TRBD2 may supply D (5 bases each). The CDR3 runs 15 residues. Trimming removed 5 bases at V and 3 bases at J, with 17 bases between. CDR1 and CDR2 from the germline V gene are LNHDA and SQIVND (reference sequence). The CDR3 DNA is TGTGCCAGTAGTCTTGACCGAGGGACGAACTACGAGCAGTACTTC. This codes for CASSLDRGTNYEQYF. The variable domain in full, completed from reference TRBV19 and TRBJ2-7, reads DGGITQSPKYLFRKEGQNVTLSCEQNLNHDAMYWYRQDPGQGLRLIYYSQIVNDFQKGDIAEGYSVSREKKESFPLTVTSAQKNPTAFYLCASSLDRGTNYEQYFGPGTRLTVT.

This clone was counted a single time. Additional DNA sequences in this sample encode the identical CDR3. The J gene is TRBJ2-5, the V gene TRBV7-9; D may be TRBD1 (6 bases). CDR3 length: 15 amino acids. V was shortened by 4 bases and J by 1 base, with 13 bases between the two germline ends. Per the germline V gene, CDR1 is SEHNR and CDR2 is FQNEAQ (reference sequence). CDR3 amino acids: CASSSRGDSQETQYF. CDR3 sequence (DNA): TGTGCCAGCAGCTCCAGGGGCGACTCCCAAGAGACCCAGTACTTC.

Note on this clone: Other DNA sequences in this sample translate to the same CDR3. The CDR3 sequence: CASSYSRGGTGELFF. CDR3 coding DNA: TGTGCCAGCAGTTACTCCAGGGGAGGCACCGGGGAGCTGTTTTTT. The J gene is TRBJ2-2, the V gene TRBV6-5; D possibly matches TRBD1 or TRBD2 (6 bases each). This CDR3 has 15 amino acids. V was pared by 0 bases and J by 4 bases, with 9 bases between. Germline CDR1 reads MNHEY; CDR2 reads SVGAGI.

V gene TRBV6-5 combines with J gene TRBJ2-1; D is uncertain. V gave up 0 bases and J gave up 7 bases, with 7 bases separating them. The length of the CDR3 is 13 residues. The germline V gene has CDR1 MNHEY and CDR2 SVGAGI. The CDR3 DNA follows: TGTGCCAGCAGTTACTCGATGGGGAATGAGCAGTTCTTC. This sequence encodes CASSYSMGNEQFF.

The chain carries TRBV5-8 and TRBJ2-7; unclear D gene. V shed 3 bases and J shed 4 bases, with 2 bases lying between them. CDR1 and CDR2 (germline): SGHTS, YDEGEE. CDR3 length: 10 residues. The CDR3 region has the DNA TGTGCCAGCAGCTGGTACGAGCAGTACTTC. Translating it yields CASSWYEQYF.

A single count supports this clone. The chain has TRBV7-2 and TRBJ2-2, with 14 positions matching TRBD2. Germline CDR1 SGHTA, CDR2 FQGNSA. J was trimmed by 0 bases and V by 5 bases; bases with no gene match: 8. There are 19 residues in the CDR3. DNA for the CDR3: TGTGCCAGCAGCCCCGGGACTAGCGGGAGTTACGCGAACACCGGGGAGCTGTTTTTT. It translates to CASSPGTSGSYANTGELFF.

The gene calls are TRBV4-2 and TRBJ1-3; TRBD1 agrees at 8 bases. From germline, CDR1 is LGHNA and CDR2 YNFKEQ. The V and J ends lost 2 bases and 3 bases, in that order; junction bases with no gene match: 9. The CDR3 runs to 17 residues. This chain's CDR3 is CASSQSRTGNIGNTIYF. CDR3 bases: TGTGCCAGCAGCCAATCCAGGACAGGGAACATTGGAAACACCATATATTTT.

This chain joins TRBV19 and TRBJ2-5; no firm D call. This CDR3 is 16 amino acids long. V lost 1 base and J lost 4, with 16 bases in between. Germline V lookup: CDR1 LNHDA, CDR2 SQIVND (reference sequence). The CDR3 region is CASSIVFGRKGETQYF. The DNA of the CDR3 is TGTGCCAGTAGTATAGTTTTTGGACGGAAAGGAGAGACCCAGTACTTC.

The chain links TRBV4-1 to TRBJ1-1; a weak D match, TRBD1 (5 bases). Germline V gene lookup returns CDR1 MGHRA and CDR2 YSYEKL. The V end lost 0 bases, the J end lost 4 bases, and 9 bases lay between the germline ends. The CDR3 length is 14 residues. The CDR3 DNA reads TGCGCCAGCAGCCAAGATTTGAGGGGCACTGAAGCTTTCTTT. Protein sequence: CASSQDLRGTEAFF.

This chain links TRBV6-5 with TRBJ2-5, with a possible D match to TRBD1 (6 bases). The end of the DNA is better explained by TRBJ2-7, so the J call may be wrong. The CDR3 is 15 residues long. CDR1 and CDR2 (germline): MNHEY, SVGAGI. CDR3 in amino acids: CASSPAYRDTYEQYF. CDR3 nucleotides: TGTGCCAGCAGTCCCGCTTACAGGGACACCTACGAGCAGTACTTC.

The rearrangement joins TRBV19 to TRBJ2-5, with 8 bases aligning to TRBD2. V gave up 4 bases and J gave up 1 base; unmatched junction bases: 14. This CDR3 is built from 18 residues. Germline-derived CDR1 and CDR2 are LNHDA and SQIVND (reference sequence). CDR3 sequence reads: CASSKRRPGLVFQETQYF. CDR3 DNA sequence: TGTGCCAGTAGTAAAAGACGACCGGGACTAGTTTTCCAAGAGACCCAGTACTTC.

With respect to this clone: The sample holds other DNA sequences that translate to the same CDR3. The chain joins TRBV6-5 to TRBJ2-7; TRBD1 or TRBD2 may be the D gene (5 bases each). The V end was cut by 2 bases, the J end by 3 bases, with 11 bases between. Germline loops: CDR1 MNHEY, CDR2 SVGAGI. The CDR3 spans 14 residues. The CDR3 coding sequence is TGTGCCAGCAGTTACGGGTCAGGGAGCTACGAGCAGTACTTC. It encodes CASSYGSGSYEQYF.

This sequence joins TRBV27 and TRBJ1-5; possible D gene TRBD1, 5 bases. Germline CDR1 is MNHEY and CDR2 is SMNVEV (reference sequence). With 1 base removed from V and 7 bases from J, the gap between germline ends came to 8 bases. This CDR3 region has 13 residues. CDR3 residues: CASSLYWGQPQHF. The CDR3 region has the DNA TGTGCCAGCAGTTTATACTGGGGGCAGCCCCAGCATTTT.

The chain couples TRBV6-5 to TRBJ2-1; perhaps TRBD2 as D (5 bases). The V and J ends lost 5 bases and 2 bases respectively, with 13 bases between them. The CDR3 contains 15 residues. Per germline, CDR1 MNHEY and CDR2 SVGAGI. The CDR3 loop reads CASSRGRLTYNEQFF. CDR3 nucleotide sequence: TGTGCCAGCAGTCGCGGGCGGTTGACCTACAATGAGCAGTTCTTC.

CDR3 in DNA: TGTGCCAGCAGCCCCGCGGGGGGGGGAGTCTCCCCCTTTGAGCAGTTCTTC. It is translated as CASSPAGGGVSPFEQFF. The chain has TRBV9 and TRBJ2-1; 9 positions match TRBD2. The CDR3 runs 17 residues. Germline V lookup: CDR1 SGDLS, CDR2 YYNGEE. V shed 4 bases, J shed 9 bases, and the junction held 17 bases outside the gene matches.

The chain combines TRBV5-1 with TRBJ2-3; 12 bases fit TRBD2. Unmatched junction bases numbered 5, after V lost 3 bases and J lost 3 bases. Per germline, CDR1 SGHRS and CDR2 YFSETQ. The CDR3 runs to 16 residues. CDR3 DNA sequence: TGCGCCAGCAGCTACTGGACTAGCGGGAAGACAGATACGCAGTATTTT. Translation: CASSYWTSGKTDTQYF.

This chain joins TRBV5-1 and TRBJ2-1; D is undetermined. Germline CDR1 and CDR2: SGHRS and YFSETQ. The CDR3 extends over 14 amino acids. Trimming stripped 4 bases from V and 8 bases from J, with 16 bases between. This CDR3 reads CASSLRAPLDEQFF. The CDR3 bases are TGCGCCAGCAGCCTCCGGGCCCCCCTTGATGAGCAGTTCTTC.

The chain has TRBV19 and TRBJ1-5; D remains ambiguous. Trimming cost V 5 bases and J 6 bases, with 11 bases left between them. The CDR3 totals 13 residues. Looked up from germline, CDR1 is LNHDA and CDR2 is SQIVND (reference sequence). The CDR3 coding sequence is TGTGCCAGTAGTGACTTCTCTAGTCAGCCCCAGCATTTT. Translation gives CASSDFSSQPQHF.